This T cell receptor beta chain is drawn from a study of blood T cell repertoires in COVID-19. The wider study: Collection of acute and convalescent COVID-19 samples took place in the United States, Italy and Spain. Sources were T cells, B-cell-depleted T cells, or PBMCs; the material itself was cDNA or gDNA.

Authors' methods: Reference gene primer amplification gave estimated nucleated cell counts. TCRdb's copy holds only in-frame clones and misses some; the assay was immunoSEQ multiplex PCR. V, J and clone size derive from that table, while D and trimming were established from the DNA sequence. The sample lists 280,000 or so clones; over 75% were seen once. The CDR3 consists of 14 residues. The specimen sequenced was peripheral blood. V usage is TRBV21-1 and J usage is TRBJ2-2; the table gives TRBD2 as D, unverified against the DNA. TRBV21-1 is given as a pseudogene. This receptor was taken from a man younger than 35 with active or convalescent COVID-19. The CDR3 loop reads CASTAGENTGELFF. In DNA, the CDR3 is TGTGCCAGCACCGCCGGGGAGAACACCGGGGAGCTGTTTTTT.